These T cell receptor beta chains were read from a single sample in a study of monozygotic twins with inflammatory bowel disease. TCRdb processed the 5' RACE reads again and assigns one entry to each CDR3 protein, with no DNA. The table lists around 370,000 distinct CDR3 sequences. Sequencing input: blood. These receptors were obtained from a human donor with ulcerative colitis or Crohn's disease, or a healthy co-twin of an affected twin (not recorded which). CDR3s include the opening cysteine and the closing phenylalanine or tryptophan.

J gene,V gene,CDR3 protein
TRBJ2-7,TRBV15,CATSRGGWGTVYEQYF
TRBJ2-6,TRBV4-1,CASSQRVYTGADPRYSGANVLTF
TRBJ1-1,TRBV20-1,CSGMRQANTEAFF
TRBJ2-5,TRBV21-1,CASRMIAETQYF
TRBJ2-5,TRBV7-3,CASSSYGVPQETQYF
TRBJ2-7,TRBV6-5,CASSYSTGTGDYEQYF
TRBJ1-1,TRBV3-1,CASSAGTGEVDTEAFF
TRBJ2-5,TRBV18,CASSPTGVQETQYF
TRBJ1-2,TRBV25-1,CASSELDGLGYGYTF
TRBJ2-5,TRBV7-9,CASDAGQETQYF
TRBJ1-2,TRBV4-2,CASSQDRTAAYGYTF
TRBJ2-1,TRBV5-5,CASSLGQSRNEQFF
TRBJ2-1,TRBV4-1,CASSQVGSNEQFF
TRBJ2-1,TRBV6-2/TRBV6-3,CASRLAGGNYNEQFF
TRBJ2-2,TRBV5-4,CASSHRSRGGLGELFF
TRBJ2-7,TRBV7-9,CASSPQTGPRYEQYF
TRBJ1-1,TRBV18,CASSPQDSEAFF
TRBJ1-2,TRBV7-2,CASSADGQNYGYTF
TRBJ2-5,TRBV5-1,CASSLEGATVETQYF
TRBJ2-1,TRBV20-1,CSASLTTSGRYNEQFF
TRBJ2-2,TRBV6-1,CASSVVQGAYDGELFF
TRBJ2-3,TRBV11-3,CASSAYRGISTDTQYF
TRBJ1-5,TRBV24-1,CATSPGTGQPQHF
TRBJ1-5,TRBV12-3/TRBV12-4,CASTRQGSGASNQPQHF
TRBJ2-6,TRBV4-2,CASSLATGANVLTF
TRBJ2-2,TRBV20-1,CSAAPGLAYAGELFF
TRBJ2-1,TRBV7-6,CASSLGGTQFF
TRBJ2-5,TRBV3-1,CASSPHGETQYF
TRBJ2-7,TRBV5-6,CASSSTGKQYF
TRBJ1-1,TRBV5-4,CASSLGGIVNTEAFF
TRBJ2-3,TRBV28,CASNSGTDTQYF
TRBJ2-7,TRBV20-1,CSARDTGRQSYEQYF
TRBJ2-7,TRBV4-3,CASSQEWDRGRHEQYF
TRBJ2-1,TRBV20-1,CSAIDRTSGGDNEQFF
TRBJ2-5,TRBV6-1,CASSGERTGPKRFQYF
TRBJ2-4,TRBV5-1,CASSFSSGGASNRQYF
TRBJ2-5,TRBV20-1,CSARTGGAIGETQYF
TRBJ1-5,TRBV30,CAWSEGDYQPQHF
TRBJ2-1,TRBV19,CASTFQRGPYNEQFF
TRBJ2-1,TRBV12-3/TRBV12-4,CASRVFAEHRTYNEQFF
TRBJ2-7,TRBV4-1,CASSQQTGGSYEQYF
TRBJ2-1,TRBV3-1,CASSRSPGLAGELSYNEQFF
TRBJ2-3,TRBV30,CAWSVQGGRTDTQYF
TRBJ1-4,TRBV28,CASSSGGGPNEKLFF
TRBJ2-1,TRBV18,CASSPSGLSLDEQFF